This T cell receptor beta chain came from a study of OX40 agonist ivuxolimab in advanced cancers. Whole-study context: The patients' treatment was ivuxolimab, an agonistic anti-OX40 (CD134) antibody. Regarding the study as a whole: Dose levels from 0.1 to 3.0 mg/kg saw CD4+ and CD8+ blood T cells expand clonally by week 6.

With autoimmune disease history or systemic immunosuppression, patients were excluded. The germline gives CDR1 SNHLY, CDR2 FYNNEI. V lost 1 base and J lost 3, with 6 bases in between. CDR3 length equals 14 residues. Concerning this clone: Its antigen is unidentified.

Assay: immunoSEQ multiplex PCR; the TCRdb copy retains only in-frame clones and omits some. The sample holds 70,000 or so clones, roughly 85% seen once. The clonotype originates from an adult with an advanced solid tumor such as melanoma, head and neck, liver or kidney cancer. This chain uses TRBV2 with TRBJ2-2; D is unresolved. The specimen comprised CD4+ or CD8+ T cells sorted from blood, sampled in a trial of the OX40 agonist ivuxolimab. The CDR3 DNA reads as TGTGCCAGCAGTGAAGGCAGGTACACCGGGGAGCTGTTTTTT. Amino acids: CASSEGRYTGELFF.